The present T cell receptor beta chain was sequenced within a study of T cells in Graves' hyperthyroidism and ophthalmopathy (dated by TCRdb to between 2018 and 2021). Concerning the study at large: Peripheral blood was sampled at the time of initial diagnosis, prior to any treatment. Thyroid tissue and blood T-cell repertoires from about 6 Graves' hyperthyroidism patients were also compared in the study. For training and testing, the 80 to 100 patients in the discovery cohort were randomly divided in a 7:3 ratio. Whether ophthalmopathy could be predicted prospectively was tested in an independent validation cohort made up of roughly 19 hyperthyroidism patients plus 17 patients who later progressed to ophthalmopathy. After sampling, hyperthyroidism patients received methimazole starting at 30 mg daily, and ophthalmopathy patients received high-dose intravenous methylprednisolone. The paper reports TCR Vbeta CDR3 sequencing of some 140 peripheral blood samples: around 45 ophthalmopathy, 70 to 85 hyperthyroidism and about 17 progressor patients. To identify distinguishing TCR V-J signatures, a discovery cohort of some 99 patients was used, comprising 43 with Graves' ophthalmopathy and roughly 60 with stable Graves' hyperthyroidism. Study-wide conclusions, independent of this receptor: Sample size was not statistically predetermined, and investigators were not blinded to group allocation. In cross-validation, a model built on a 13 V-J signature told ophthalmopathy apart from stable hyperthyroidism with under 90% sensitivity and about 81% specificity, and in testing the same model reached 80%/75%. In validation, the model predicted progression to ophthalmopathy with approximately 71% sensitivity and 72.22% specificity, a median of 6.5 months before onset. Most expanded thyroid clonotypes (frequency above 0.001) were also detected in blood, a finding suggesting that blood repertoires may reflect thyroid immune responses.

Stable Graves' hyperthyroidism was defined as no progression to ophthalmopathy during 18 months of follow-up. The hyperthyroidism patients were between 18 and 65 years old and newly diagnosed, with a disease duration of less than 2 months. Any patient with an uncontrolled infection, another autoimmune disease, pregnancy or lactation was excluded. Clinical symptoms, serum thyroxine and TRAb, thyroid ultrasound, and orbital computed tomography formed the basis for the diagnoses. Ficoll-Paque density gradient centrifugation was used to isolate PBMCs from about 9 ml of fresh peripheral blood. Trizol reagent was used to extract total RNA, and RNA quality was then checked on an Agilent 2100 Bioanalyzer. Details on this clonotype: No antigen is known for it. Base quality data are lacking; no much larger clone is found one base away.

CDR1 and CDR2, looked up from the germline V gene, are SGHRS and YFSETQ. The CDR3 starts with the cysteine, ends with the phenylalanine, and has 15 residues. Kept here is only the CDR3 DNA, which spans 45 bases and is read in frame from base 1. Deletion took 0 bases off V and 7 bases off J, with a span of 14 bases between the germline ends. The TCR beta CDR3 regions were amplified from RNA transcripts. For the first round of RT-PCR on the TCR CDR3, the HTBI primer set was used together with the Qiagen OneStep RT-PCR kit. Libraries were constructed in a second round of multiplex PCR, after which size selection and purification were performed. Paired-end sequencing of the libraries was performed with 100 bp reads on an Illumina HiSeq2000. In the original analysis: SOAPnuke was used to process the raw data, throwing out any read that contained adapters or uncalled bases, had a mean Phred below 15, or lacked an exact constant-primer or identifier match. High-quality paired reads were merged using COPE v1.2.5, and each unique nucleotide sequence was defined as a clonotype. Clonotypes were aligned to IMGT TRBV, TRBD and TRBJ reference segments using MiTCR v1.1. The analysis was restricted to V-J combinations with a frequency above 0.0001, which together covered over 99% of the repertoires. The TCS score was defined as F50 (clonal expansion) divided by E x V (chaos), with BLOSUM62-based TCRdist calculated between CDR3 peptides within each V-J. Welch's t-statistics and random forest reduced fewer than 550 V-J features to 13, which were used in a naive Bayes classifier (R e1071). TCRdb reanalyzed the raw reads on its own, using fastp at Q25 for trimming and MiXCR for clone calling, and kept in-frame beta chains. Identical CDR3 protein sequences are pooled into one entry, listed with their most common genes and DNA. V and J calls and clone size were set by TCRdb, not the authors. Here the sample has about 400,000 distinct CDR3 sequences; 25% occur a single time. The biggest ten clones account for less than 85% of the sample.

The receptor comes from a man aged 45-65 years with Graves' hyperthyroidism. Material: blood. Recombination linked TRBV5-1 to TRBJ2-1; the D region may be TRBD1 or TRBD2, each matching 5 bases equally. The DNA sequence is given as TGCGCCAGCAGCTTGGATTGGGGGACGGGTAATGAGCAGTTCTTC. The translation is CASSLDWGTGNEQFF.